The rows below give T cell receptor beta chains drawn from one sample of a study of blood T cell repertoires in COVID-19. Data came from immunoSEQ multiplex PCR; TCRdb stores just in-frame clones and leaves some out. The sample consists of 200,000 to 300,000 clones, more than 85% of them appearing once. Sample: peripheral blood. These TCRs come from a woman aged 55-75 years with COVID-19, enrolled during active disease. Both conserved end residues are part of each CDR3. Each record gives: J gene, clone size, V gene, D gene, CDR3 length, CDR3 protein, CDR3 DNA. A D gene is named only where the DNA matches it firmly. Only some rows state a clone size, as once, few, many or a class for expanded clones.

>TRBJ2-1|.|TRBV21-1|.|15
CASARGGQGNNEQFF
TGTGCCAGCGCAAGAGGGGGACAGGGGAACAATGAGCAGTTCTTC
>TRBJ2-2|.|TRBV28|.|13
CASKGGVGGELFF
TGTGCCAGCAAAGGGGGGGTAGGAGGGGAGCTGTTTTTT
>TRBJ2-4|.|TRBV5-1|TRBD2|16
CASSLAVGSGGAIQYF
TGCGCCAGCAGCTTGGCAGTGGGCTCCGGGGGGGCCATTCAGTACTTC
>TRBJ2-3|.|TRBV6-5|.|15
CASMRGGTGRDTQYF
TGTGCCAGCATGAGGGGGGGCACCGGCCGAGATACGCAGTATTTT
>TRBJ1-2|.|TRBV29-1|.|13
CSVMVRGAYGYTF
TGCAGCGTTATGGTCAGGGGAGCCTATGGCTACACCTTC
>TRBJ1-4|.|TRBV12-3/TRBV12-4|.|13
CASSLGLGEKLFF
TGTGCCAGCAGTTTAGGGCTAGGTGAAAAACTGTTTTTT
>TRBJ2-1|.|TRBV10-3|TRBD1|13
CAISEKGAGEQFF
TGTGCCATCAGTGAAAAGGGGGCGGGCGAGCAGTTCTTC
>TRBJ2-1|.|TRBV3-1/TRBV3-2|.|13
CASSQGSRNEQFF
TGTGCCAGCAGCCAAGGGTCGAGGAATGAGCAGTTCTTC
>TRBJ1-5|.|TRBV9|.|13
CASSLSSNQPQHF
TGTGCCAGCAGCCTGAGTAGCAATCAGCCCCAGCATTTT
>TRBJ2-2|.|TRBV4-1|.|17
CASSHHGGRGNTGELFF
TGCGCCAGCAGCCACCACGGGGGGCGGGGGAACACCGGGGAGCTGTTTTTT
>TRBJ1-2|.|TRBV28|TRBD1|14
CASSTGGGRGGYTF
TGTGCCAGCAGTACAGGGGGCGGCAGGGGTGGCTACACCTTC
>TRBJ1-5|.|TRBV5-1|TRBD1|14
CASSVGQGEQPQHF
TGCGCCAGCAGCGTGGGACAGGGGGAACAGCCCCAGCATTTT
>TRBJ1-5|.|TRBV27|.|17
CASSLYGKGQSNQPQHF
TGTGCCAGCAGTTTATATGGGAAGGGGCAAAGCAATCAGCCCCAGCATTTT
>TRBJ2-3|.|TRBV29-1|.|14
CSVEIGGGTDTQYF
TGCAGCGTTGAAATTGGTGGAGGCACAGATACGCAGTATTTT
>TRBJ1-5|.|TRBV4-1|TRBD1|15
CASSPTGAGNQPQHF
TGCGCCAGCAGCCCGACAGGGGCAGGCAATCAGCCCCAGCATTTT
>TRBJ1-5|.|TRBV5-1|.|14
CASSLAGGNQPQHF
TGCGCCAGCAGCTTGGCAGGGGGCAATCAGCCCCAGCATTTT
>TRBJ1-4|.|TRBV5-1|.|16
CASSLLGQGADEKLFF
TGCGCCAGCAGCTTGTTAGGGCAGGGCGCCGATGAAAAACTGTTTTTT
>TRBJ2-3|.|TRBV2|TRBD2|15
CASRQRAHGGDTQYF
TGTGCCAGCCGGCAGCGGGCCCACGGGGGGGATACGCAGTATTTT
>TRBJ2-7|.|TRBV10-3|TRBD2|14
CAIGRTSGSYEQYF
TGTGCCATCGGACGGACTAGCGGGTCCTACGAGCAGTACTTC
>TRBJ2-5|.|TRBV7-6|.|22
CASSLALGGGLLAGTAQETQYF
TGTGCCAGCAGCTTAGCGCTCGGCGGAGGCTTACTAGCCGGGACGGCCCAAGAGACCCAGTACTTC
>TRBJ1-2|.|TRBV19|.|13
CASREGGDYGYTF
TGTGCCAGCCGAGAAGGCGGGGACTATGGCTACACCTTC
>TRBJ2-1|.|TRBV14|TRBD2|16
CASSQPSGSLPSEQFF
TGTGCCAGCAGCCAGCCTAGCGGGAGCCTTCCCAGTGAGCAGTTCTTC
>TRBJ1-3|.|TRBV28|.|14
CASSRWSSGNTIYF
TGTGCCAGCAGCCGCTGGAGCTCTGGAAACACCATATATTTT
>TRBJ2-3|.|TRBV30|TRBD2|15
CAWSVFAGGTDTQYF
TGTGCCTGGAGTGTGTTTGCGGGAGGAACAGATACGCAGTATTTT
>TRBJ2-7|.|TRBV5-1|.|15
CASSLGPATVYEQYF
TGCGCCAGCAGCTTGGGGCCAGCGACCGTCTACGAGCAGTACTTC
>TRBJ1-1|once|TRBV6-2/TRBV6-3|TRBD1|13
CASSRGPGQAAFF
TGTGCCAGCAGTAGAGGACCGGGACAGGCGGCTTTCTTT
>TRBJ2-7|.|TRBV6-5|TRBD1|14
CASGTGTGPYEQYF
TGTGCCAGCGGAACCGGGACAGGCCCCTACGAGCAGTACTTC
>TRBJ2-1|few|TRBV24-1|.|12
CATSGNYNEQFF
TGTGCCACTAGCGGAAACTACAATGAGCAGTTCTTC
>TRBJ1-4|once|TRBV18|TRBD1|16
CASSQSGGGPREKLFF
TGTGCCAGCTCACAGTCCGGAGGGGGCCCCCGGGAAAAACTGTTTTTT
>TRBJ1-1|.|TRBV30|TRBD1|13
CAWSVQGFAEAFF
TGTGCCTGGAGTGTACAGGGGTTCGCTGAAGCTTTCTTT
>TRBJ2-4|.|TRBV28|.|14
CASSSPGHQNIQYF
TGTGCCAGCAGTTCTCCGGGACACCAAAACATTCAGTACTTC
>TRBJ2-1|.|TRBV19|TRBD2|15
CASSKHSGSYNEQFF
TGTGCCAGTAGTAAACATAGCGGGAGTTACAATGAGCAGTTCTTC
>TRBJ1-4|.|TRBV20-1|TRBD1|16
CSASFPGQRINEKLFF
TGCAGTGCTAGTTTCCCGGGACAGCGGATTAATGAAAAACTGTTTTTT
>TRBJ2-7|.|TRBV27|.|14
CASSLAARAYEQYF
TGTGCCAGCAGTTTAGCAGCGAGGGCCTACGAGCAGTACTTC
>TRBJ2-5|.|TRBV29-1|TRBD1|12
CSVLTGEKTQYF
TGCAGCGTTCTCACAGGGGAGAAGACCCAGTACTTC